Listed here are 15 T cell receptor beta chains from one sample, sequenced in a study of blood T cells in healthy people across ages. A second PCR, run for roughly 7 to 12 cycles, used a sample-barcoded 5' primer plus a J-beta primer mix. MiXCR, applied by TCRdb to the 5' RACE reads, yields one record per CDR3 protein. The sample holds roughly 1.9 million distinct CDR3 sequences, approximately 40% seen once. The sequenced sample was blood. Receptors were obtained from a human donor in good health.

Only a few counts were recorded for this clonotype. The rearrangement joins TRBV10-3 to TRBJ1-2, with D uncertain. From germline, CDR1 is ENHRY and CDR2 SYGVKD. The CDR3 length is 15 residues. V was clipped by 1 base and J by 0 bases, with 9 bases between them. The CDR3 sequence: CAISELGGANYGYTF. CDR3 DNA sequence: TGTGCCATCAGTGAGTTAGGAGGAGCTAACTATGGCTACACCTTC.

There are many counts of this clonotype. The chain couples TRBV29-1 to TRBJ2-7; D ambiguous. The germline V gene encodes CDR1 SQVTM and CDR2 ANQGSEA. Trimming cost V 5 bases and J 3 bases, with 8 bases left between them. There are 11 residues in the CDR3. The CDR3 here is CSVRVNYEQYF. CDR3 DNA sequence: TGCAGCGTTAGGGTCAACTACGAGCAGTACTTC.

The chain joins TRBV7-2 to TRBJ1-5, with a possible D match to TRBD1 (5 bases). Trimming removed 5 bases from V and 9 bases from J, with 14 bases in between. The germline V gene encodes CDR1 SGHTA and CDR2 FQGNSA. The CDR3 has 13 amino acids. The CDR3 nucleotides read TGTGCCAGCAGCCCACAGGCCGGGCGGCCCCAGCATTTT. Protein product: CASSPQAGRPQHF.

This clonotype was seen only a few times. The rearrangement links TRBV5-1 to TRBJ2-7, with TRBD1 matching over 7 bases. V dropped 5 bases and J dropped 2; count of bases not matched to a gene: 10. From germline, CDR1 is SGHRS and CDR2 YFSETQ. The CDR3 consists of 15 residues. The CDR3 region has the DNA TGCGCCAGCAGTCTGATCCCGGGACAGACCTACGAGCAGTACTTC. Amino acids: CASSLIPGQTYEQYF. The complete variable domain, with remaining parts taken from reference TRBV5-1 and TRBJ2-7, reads KAGVTQTPRYLIKTRGQQVTLSCSPISGHRSVSWYQQTPGQGLQFLFEYFSETQRNKGNFPGRFSGRQFSNSRSEMNVSTLELGDSALYLCASSLIPGQTYEQYFGPGTRLTVT.

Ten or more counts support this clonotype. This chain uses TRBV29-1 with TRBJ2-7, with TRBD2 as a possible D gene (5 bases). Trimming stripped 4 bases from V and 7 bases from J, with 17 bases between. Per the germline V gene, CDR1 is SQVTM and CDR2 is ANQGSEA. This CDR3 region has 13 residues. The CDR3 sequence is CSVARRLSQEQYF. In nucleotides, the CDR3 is TGCAGCGTTGCCAGGAGGCTATCGCAAGAGCAGTACTTC.

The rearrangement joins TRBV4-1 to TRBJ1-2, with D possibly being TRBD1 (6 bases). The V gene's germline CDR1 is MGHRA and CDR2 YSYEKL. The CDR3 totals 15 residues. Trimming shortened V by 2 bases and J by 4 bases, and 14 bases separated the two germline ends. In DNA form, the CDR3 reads TGCGCCAGCAGCCAACTAGAGGGACACCTCTATGGCTACACCTTC. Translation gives CASSQLEGHLYGYTF.

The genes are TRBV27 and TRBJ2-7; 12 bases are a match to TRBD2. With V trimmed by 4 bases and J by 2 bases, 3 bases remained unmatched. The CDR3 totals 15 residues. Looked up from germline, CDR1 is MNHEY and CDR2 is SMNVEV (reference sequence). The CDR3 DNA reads TGTGCCAGCAGTTACCGGACTAGCGGGGCCTACGAGCAGTACTTC. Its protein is CASSYRTSGAYEQYF.

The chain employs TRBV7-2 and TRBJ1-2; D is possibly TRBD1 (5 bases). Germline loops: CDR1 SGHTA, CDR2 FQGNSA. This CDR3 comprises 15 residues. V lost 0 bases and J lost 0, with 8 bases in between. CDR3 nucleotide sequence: TGTGCCAGCAGCTTAGCAGGGGCTCCTAACTATGGCTACACCTTC. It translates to CASSLAGAPNYGYTF.

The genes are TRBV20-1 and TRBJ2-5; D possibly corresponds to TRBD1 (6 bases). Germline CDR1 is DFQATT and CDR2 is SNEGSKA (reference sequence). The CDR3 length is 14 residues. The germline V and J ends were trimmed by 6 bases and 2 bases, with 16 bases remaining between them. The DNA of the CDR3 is TGCAGTGCCCAAACGAACAGGGAACAAGAGACCCAGTACTTC. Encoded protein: CSAQTNREQETQYF.

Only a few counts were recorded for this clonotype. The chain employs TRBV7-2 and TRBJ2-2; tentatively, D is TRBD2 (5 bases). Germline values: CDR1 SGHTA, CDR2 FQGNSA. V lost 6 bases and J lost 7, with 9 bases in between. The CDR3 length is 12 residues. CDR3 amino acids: CASRAVGGELFF. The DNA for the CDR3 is TGTGCCAGCAGAGCGGTGGGCGGGGAGCTGTTTTTT.

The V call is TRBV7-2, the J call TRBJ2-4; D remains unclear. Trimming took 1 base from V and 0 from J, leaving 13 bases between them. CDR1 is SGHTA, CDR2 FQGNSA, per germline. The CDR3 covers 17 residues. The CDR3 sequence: CASSLGGRTVAKNIQYF. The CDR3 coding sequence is TGTGCCAGCAGCTTAGGGGGTCGAACGGTAGCCAAAAACATTCAGTACTTC.

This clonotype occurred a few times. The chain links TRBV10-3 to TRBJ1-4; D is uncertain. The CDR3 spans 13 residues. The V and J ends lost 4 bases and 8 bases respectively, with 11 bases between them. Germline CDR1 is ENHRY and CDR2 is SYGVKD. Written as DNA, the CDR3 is TGTGCCATCAGTGTTAAGGCTGGGGAAAAACTGTTTTTT. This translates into CAISVKAGEKLFF.

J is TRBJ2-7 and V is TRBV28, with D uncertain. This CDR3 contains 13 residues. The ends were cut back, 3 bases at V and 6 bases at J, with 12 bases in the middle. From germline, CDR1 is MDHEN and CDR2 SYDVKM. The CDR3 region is CASSLRTLAEQYF. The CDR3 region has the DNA TGTGCCAGCAGTTTGCGGACCCTCGCCGAGCAGTACTTC.

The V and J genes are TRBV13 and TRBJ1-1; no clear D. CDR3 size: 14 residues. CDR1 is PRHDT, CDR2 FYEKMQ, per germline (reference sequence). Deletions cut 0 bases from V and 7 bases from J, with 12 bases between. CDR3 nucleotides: TGTGCCAGCAGCTTAGGAGAGATGGGCCATGAAGCTTTCTTT. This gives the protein CASSLGEMGHEAFF. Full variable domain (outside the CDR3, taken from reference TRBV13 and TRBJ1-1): AAGVIQSPRHLIKEKRETATLKCYPIPRHDTVYWYQQGPGQDPQFLISFYEKMQSDKGSIPDRFSAQQFSDYHSELNMSSLELGDSALYFCASSLGEMGHEAFFGQGTRLTVV.

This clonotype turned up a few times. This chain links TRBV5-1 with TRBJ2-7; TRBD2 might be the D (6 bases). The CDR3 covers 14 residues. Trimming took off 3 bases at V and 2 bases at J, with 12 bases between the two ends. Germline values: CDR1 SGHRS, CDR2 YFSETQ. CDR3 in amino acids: CASSSETSAYEQYF. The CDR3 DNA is TGCGCCAGCAGCTCGGAGACTAGTGCCTACGAGCAGTACTTC.